Detailed here is one T cell receptor beta chain. The CDR3 consists of 13 residues. The V end was cut by 4 bases, the J end by 5 bases, with 6 bases between. Generated by immunoSEQ multiplex PCR, the TCRdb table keeps only in-frame clones and is missing some. The profile shows about 260,000 clones, about 87% of them singletons. The sample is drawn from a study of blood T cell repertoires in COVID-19. Across the study: Samples came from the United States, Italy and Spain, spanning acute and convalescent COVID-19. PBMCs, B-cell-depleted T cells, or T cells were the source of the cDNA or gDNA that made up the material.

This chain joins TRBV12-3 or TRBV12-4 and TRBJ1-6; D might be TRBD1 (5 bases). This receptor was obtained from a woman in her seventies with COVID-19, enrolled during active disease. Sequenced material: peripheral blood. The CDR3 DNA follows: TGTGCCAGCAGTTCACAGGATAATTCACCCCTCCACTTT. This translates into CASSSQDNSPLHF.